The rows below give T cell receptor beta chains drawn from one sample of a study of blood T cell repertoires in COVID-19. The assay was immunoSEQ multiplex PCR, and TCRdb's table has in-frame clones only and misses some. Among tens of thousands of clones listed, 70% to 90% were seen once. The source material was peripheral blood. The source of these receptors is a man aged 45-65 years with acute or convalescent COVID-19. CDR3s include the opening cysteine and the closing phenylalanine or tryptophan. D genes are given only for firm matches. Clone size is shown for a subset of rows, as once, few, many or a class of expanded clone.

DNA: TGTGCCTGGGTGGTTACAGGGGGGAATTCACCCCTCCACTTT
CDR3: CAWVVTGGNSPLHF
size: NA
J: TRBJ1-6
V: TRBV30
D: TRBD1

DNA: TGTGCCAGCAGCGACGGACTTAACCAAGAGACCCAGTACTTC
CDR3: CASSDGLNQETQYF
size: NA
J: TRBJ2-5
V: TRBV7-2
D: NA

DNA: TGTGCCAGCAGTTTGGGGGGACGGGGGACCCAGTACTTC
CDR3: CASSLGGRGTQYF
size: NA
J: TRBJ2-5
V: TRBV27
D: NA

DNA: TGTGCCAGCAGTTCAGTCAGTCGGGTCCTGAACACTGAAGCTTTCTTT
CDR3: CASSSVSRVLNTEAFF
size: NA
J: TRBJ1-1
V: TRBV6-2/TRBV6-3
D: NA

DNA: TGCGCCAGCAGCCACGCAGGGGGCCAATCTGAAGCTTTCTTT
CDR3: CASSHAGGQSEAFF
size: NA
J: TRBJ1-1
V: TRBV4-1
D: TRBD1

DNA: TGTGCCAGCAGGGGCCAAGGGGTCTCCTACGAGCAGTACTTC
CDR3: CASRGQGVSYEQYF
size: NA
J: TRBJ2-7
V: TRBV5-6
D: NA

DNA: TGTGCCAGCAGCAGGACACCTAGCAATCAGCCCCAGCATTTT
CDR3: CASSRTPSNQPQHF
size: NA
J: TRBJ1-5
V: TRBV6-5
D: NA

DNA: TGTGCCAGCAGCCAAGTCCACCCGGGACAGATCTCCTACGAGCAGTACTTC
CDR3: CASSQVHPGQISYEQYF
size: NA
J: TRBJ2-7
V: TRBV14
D: TRBD1

DNA: TGTGCCAGTAGTATAGGGACAGGGTCCTACGAGCAGTACTTC
CDR3: CASSIGTGSYEQYF
size: NA
J: TRBJ2-7
V: TRBV19
D: TRBD1

DNA: TGTGCCAGCAGTTCTGGGGGAGGACCGACTTTAGTAGAGCAGTTCTTC
CDR3: CASSSGGGPTLVEQFF
size: NA
J: TRBJ2-1
V: TRBV6-6
D: NA

DNA: TGTGCCAGCAGTTTGGGCAGCTCTGGGGCCAACGTCCTGACTTTC
CDR3: CASSLGSSGANVLTF
size: many
J: TRBJ2-6
V: TRBV28
D: NA

DNA: TGTGCCATAAAGGGACAGCTCTCTGGGGCCAACGTCCTGACTTTC
CDR3: CAIKGQLSGANVLTF
size: NA
J: TRBJ2-6
V: TRBV10-3
D: TRBD1

DNA: TGCGCCAGCAGCCCCGGAGGGACTAGCGGGAACAATGAGCAGTTCTTC
CDR3: CASSPGGTSGNNEQFF
size: NA
J: TRBJ2-1
V: TRBV5-1
D: TRBD2

DNA: TGTGCCAGCCCCTCGCGGGCGGGGGATGAGCAGTTCTTC
CDR3: CASPSRAGDEQFF
size: NA
J: TRBJ2-1
V: TRBV6-5
D: TRBD2

DNA: TGTGCCAGCAGCGTTAAAACAACTAATGAAAAACTGTTTTTT
CDR3: CASSVKTTNEKLFF
size: NA
J: TRBJ1-4
V: TRBV9
D: NA

DNA: TGTGCCAGCAGTGCGTTCGATGAGCAGTTCTTC
CDR3: CASSAFDEQFF
size: NA
J: TRBJ2-1
V: TRBV25-1
D: NA

DNA: TGTGCCAGCAACGCGGGACTAGCGGGACTATACGAGCAGTACTTC
CDR3: CASNAGLAGLYEQYF
size: NA
J: TRBJ2-7
V: TRBV6-5
D: TRBD2

DNA: TGCGCCAGCAGTGAGTCGAGCGGTATCTACAATGAGCAGTTCTTC
CDR3: CASSESSGIYNEQFF
size: NA
J: TRBJ2-1
V: TRBV10-2
D: NA

DNA: TGCGCCAGCAGTGAGTCTAGCGGGGGGGCAGAGACCCAGTACTTC
CDR3: CASSESSGGAETQYF
size: NA
J: TRBJ2-5
V: TRBV10-2
D: TRBD2

DNA: TGTGCCAGCAGCGCAAGTTCCGGGACAGGACTCGAGCAGTACTTC
CDR3: CASSASSGTGLEQYF
size: few
J: TRBJ2-7
V: TRBV9
D: TRBD1

DNA: TGCGCCAGCAGCCCAACCGGGACTAGCGGGTCCACCGGGGAGCTGTTTTTT
CDR3: CASSPTGTSGSTGELFF
size: NA
J: TRBJ2-2
V: TRBV5-1
D: TRBD2

DNA: TGTGCCAGCAGTTACTCGACGGACAGTCCCACCTTC
CDR3: CASSYSTDSPTF
size: NA
J: TRBJ1-2
V: TRBV6-5
D: NA

DNA: TGTGCCAGCAGTTTCCCCAGGAACTCCTACGAGCAGTACTTC
CDR3: CASSFPRNSYEQYF
size: NA
J: TRBJ2-7
V: TRBV28
D: NA

DNA: TGTGCCAGCAGTTCCAGTGGCACAGATACGCAGTATTTT
CDR3: CASSSSGTDTQYF
size: NA
J: TRBJ2-3
V: TRBV28
D: NA

DNA: TGTGCCAGCAAGGGACAGATGAACACTGAAGCTTTCTTT
CDR3: CASKGQMNTEAFF
size: NA
J: TRBJ1-1
V: TRBV2
D: TRBD1

DNA: TGTGCCAGTAGTCCCCGAGATCAGGGGTACATTCAGTACTTC
CDR3: CASSPRDQGYIQYF
size: NA
J: TRBJ2-4
V: TRBV19
D: NA

DNA: TGTGCCAGCAGCTTCGGGATGGGGACTAGCGGGAGTTGGAAGCAGTTCTTC
CDR3: CASSFGMGTSGSWKQFF
size: NA
J: TRBJ2-1
V: TRBV7-9
D: TRBD2

DNA: TGTGCCACGACTAGCGGGGGGGATACGCAGTATTTT
CDR3: CATTSGGDTQYF
size: NA
J: TRBJ2-3
V: TRBV27
D: TRBD2

DNA: TGTGCCAGCAGCCCCCCGTACACCGGGGAGCTGTTTTTT
CDR3: CASSPPYTGELFF
size: NA
J: TRBJ2-2
V: TRBV3-1/TRBV3-2
D: NA

DNA: TGTGCCAGCAGTGCACCCGGGACTAGCGGCTACGAGCAGTACTTC
CDR3: CASSAPGTSGYEQYF
size: NA
J: TRBJ2-7
V: TRBV25-1
D: TRBD2

DNA: TGCGCCAGCAGGCGGACAGGGAAACTCTACGAGCAGTACTTC
CDR3: CASRRTGKLYEQYF
size: NA
J: TRBJ2-7
V: TRBV23-1
D: TRBD1

DNA: TGTGCCAGCAGCACCGGCCGGCCCCGGGAGTGCAAAAACATTCAGTACTTC
CDR3: CASSTGRPRECKNIQYF
size: NA
J: TRBJ2-4
V: TRBV21-1
D: NA

DNA: TGTGCCAGCAGCTTAGTGGTAGCGGGAGGAGGTAATGAGCAGTTCTTC
CDR3: CASSLVVAGGGNEQFF
size: NA
J: TRBJ2-1
V: TRBV7-9
D: TRBD2

DNA: TGTGCCACCAGTGACTTCTCCGGGACAGGGAATGAAAAACTGTTTTTT
CDR3: CATSDFSGTGNEKLFF
size: NA
J: TRBJ1-4
V: TRBV24-1
D: TRBD1

DNA: TGCGCCAGCAGCCAAGAGGGGGGGGCCACTGAAGCTTTCTTT
CDR3: CASSQEGGATEAFF
size: NA
J: TRBJ1-1
V: TRBV4-3
D: NA

DNA: TGTGCCAGCAGCTTTGCAGTAGCCAAAAACATTCAGTACTTC
CDR3: CASSFAVAKNIQYF
size: NA
J: TRBJ2-4
V: TRBV7-2
D: NA

DNA: TGTGCCAGCAGCGAGGGACAGGGCACAAACATTCAGTACTTC
CDR3: CASSEGQGTNIQYF
size: NA
J: TRBJ2-4
V: TRBV3-1/TRBV3-2
D: TRBD1

DNA: TGCGCCAGCAGACTCCTTGGGGGCCCGTATGGCTACACCTTC
CDR3: CASRLLGGPYGYTF
size: NA
J: TRBJ1-2
V: TRBV5-1
D: NA

DNA: TGTGCCAGCAGCACAGGGGGCGTCTATGGCTACACCTTC
CDR3: CASSTGGVYGYTF
size: NA
J: TRBJ1-2
V: TRBV2
D: TRBD1

DNA: TGTGCCACCCTCAGAGGGGGGACAGGGAACACCGGGGAGCTGTTTTTT
CDR3: CATLRGGTGNTGELFF
size: NA
J: TRBJ2-2
V: TRBV10-3
D: TRBD1

DNA: TGTGCCAGCAGTAGACTAGCGGGAGCCGGAGCTCCCTACGAGCAGTACTTC
CDR3: CASSRLAGAGAPYEQYF
size: NA
J: TRBJ2-7
V: TRBV27
D: TRBD2

DNA: TGCGCCAGCAGTCTCGGGTGGGGGCTTGATCGGGAAAAACTGTTTTTT
CDR3: CASSLGWGLDREKLFF
size: NA
J: TRBJ1-4
V: TRBV5-1
D: NA

DNA: TGTGCCAGTAGAGTTGACAGGGAGAATCAGCCCCAGCATTTT
CDR3: CASRVDRENQPQHF
size: NA
J: TRBJ1-5
V: TRBV19
D: TRBD1

DNA: TGCGCCAGCAGCCAGTCTCGGGACAGCTCTGGGGCCAACGTCCTGACTTTC
CDR3: CASSQSRDSSGANVLTF
size: once
J: TRBJ2-6
V: TRBV4-3
D: TRBD1

DNA: TGTGCCAGTAGTATCGGACAGCTAAATCAGCCCCAGCATTTT
CDR3: CASSIGQLNQPQHF
size: few
J: TRBJ1-5
V: TRBV19
D: NA

DNA: TGTGCCAGCAGTTCCCCCGGTCCGAACACTGAAGCTTTCTTT
CDR3: CASSSPGPNTEAFF
size: NA
J: TRBJ1-1
V: TRBV27
D: NA

DNA: TGTGCCAGCACCCTTAGGGGGAACACTGAAGCTTTCTTT
CDR3: CASTLRGNTEAFF
size: NA
J: TRBJ1-1
V: TRBV5-4
D: NA

DNA: TGTGCCAGCGGACTTAGCGGACAACTCGGGAGGGAGCTGTTTTTT
CDR3: CASGLSGQLGRELFF
size: NA
J: TRBJ2-2
V: TRBV7-3
D: NA

DNA: TGTGCCAGCAGCTCACAGAGCTCTGGGGCCAACGTCCTGACTTTC
CDR3: CASSSQSSGANVLTF
size: NA
J: TRBJ2-6
V: TRBV7-2
D: NA

DNA: TGTGCCAGCTCACCCCAGGGGATTAGAGATTCACCCCTCCACTTT
CDR3: CASSPQGIRDSPLHF
size: NA
J: TRBJ1-6
V: TRBV18
D: NA

DNA: TGTGCCAGCAGTTACTCGGACACAAGCACAGATACGCAGTATTTT
CDR3: CASSYSDTSTDTQYF
size: NA
J: TRBJ2-3
V: TRBV6-5
D: NA

DNA: TGTGCCAGCAGAGAGGACAGAATTAATGAAAAACTGTTTTTT
CDR3: CASREDRINEKLFF
size: NA
J: TRBJ1-4
V: TRBV6-5
D: NA

DNA: TGTGCCATCAGGCCCGACGGGGGTGGCTACACCTTC
CDR3: CAIRPDGGGYTF
size: NA
J: TRBJ1-2
V: TRBV10-3
D: NA

DNA: TGTGCCACCAGTGATTTTCAGGGCTACGAGCAGTACTTC
CDR3: CATSDFQGYEQYF
size: NA
J: TRBJ2-7
V: TRBV24-1
D: NA

DNA: TGTGCCAGCGGGAAGGACAGTTCCTACGAGCAGTACTTC
CDR3: CASGKDSSYEQYF
size: few
J: TRBJ2-7
V: TRBV5-4
D: NA

DNA: TGTGCCAGCAGTCCAGCCGGGACTAGCGGGGCCGGAAGGCAGTTCTTC
CDR3: CASSPAGTSGAGRQFF
size: NA
J: TRBJ2-1
V: TRBV2
D: TRBD2

DNA: TGTGCCAGCAGCCCCTTCGGGGGGGCGGCTAGTCTGACAGATACGCAGTATTTT
CDR3: CASSPFGGAASLTDTQYF
size: NA
J: TRBJ2-3
V: TRBV7-6
D: TRBD2